A single sample gave rise to the 19 T cell receptor beta chains below, sequenced in a study of blood T cell repertoires in COVID-19. Profiled with immunoSEQ multiplex PCR; TCRdb holds only in-frame clones, not every one. The sample shows 300,000 to 400,000 clones, roughly 90% of them seen only once. The sequenced sample consisted of peripheral blood. The origin of the receptors is a woman between 45 and 60 years old with active or convalescent COVID-19.

V and J are TRBV25-1 and TRBJ1-2; 10 nucleotides align to TRBD1. The CDR3 is 17 residues long. CDR1 is MGHDK, CDR2 SYGVNS, per germline. Germline trimming cut 4 bases from V and 9 bases from J; bases unmatched to any gene: 17. In nucleotides, the CDR3 is TGTGCCAGCAGTGGGTGGGGGACAGGGGCCGACTACGAGAGCTACACCTTC. Translating it yields CASSGWGTGADYESYTF.

This clone appeared a single time. This sequence joins TRBV18 and TRBJ1-5; D possibly corresponds to TRBD1 (6 bases). V lost 3 bases and J 3 bases, leaving 9 bases between the germline ends. Germline V gene lookup returns CDR1 KGHSH and CDR2 LQKENI. This CDR3 is 14 amino acids long. The DNA for the CDR3 is TGTGCCAGCTCACCTCAGGGGTTCAATCAGCCCCAGCATTTT. Protein sequence: CASSPQGFNQPQHF. The full variable domain, rest sourced from reference TRBV18 and TRBJ1-5, is NAGVMQNPRHLVRRRGQEARLRCSPMKGHSHVYWYRQLPEEGLKFMVYLQKENIIDESGMPKERFSAEFPKEGPSILRIQQVVRGDSAAYFCASSPQGFNQPQHFGDGTRLSIL.

The rearrangement links TRBV29-1 to TRBJ2-7, with no clear D. The CDR3 length is 12 residues. Germline assignment: CDR1 SQVTM and CDR2 ANQGSEA. V lost 0 bases and J 9 bases, leaving 12 bases between the germline ends. The DNA for the CDR3 is TGCAGCGTTGAAGATCTAGACTCTGGGCAGTACTTC. The encoded protein is CSVEDLDSGQYF.

The rearrangement uses TRBV2 and TRBJ1-5; D is perhaps TRBD1 (6 bases). The germline V gene has CDR1 SNHLY and CDR2 FYNNEI. The CDR3 has 15 amino acids. Trimming cost V 7 bases and J 7 bases, with 20 bases left between them. The CDR3 bases are TGTGCCAGCAAAGGGGACACCAGTCCTGGCCAGCCCCAGCATTTT. It translates to CASKGDTSPGQPQHF.

V and J are TRBV18 and TRBJ1-1; D possibly corresponds to TRBD1 (6 bases). Between the trimmed V and J ends, which lost 3 bases and 3 bases, there was a span of 8 bases. The CDR3 totals 13 residues. CDR1 and CDR2 (germline): KGHSH, LQKENI. The chain's CDR3 is CASSPHRDTEAFF. As DNA, the CDR3 is TGTGCCAGCTCACCCCACAGGGACACTGAAGCTTTCTTT.

Note on this clone: This sample includes further DNA sequences coding for the same CDR3. The CDR3 DNA follows: TGTGCCAGCAGCCAAGATCGGGGAGCGGGGGGGAAGTTTGGCGATGAGCAGTTCTTC. The encoded protein is CASSQDRGAGGKFGDEQFF. V is TRBV4-2 and J is TRBJ2-1; TRBD2 matches at 10 bases. From germline, CDR1 is LGHNA and CDR2 YNFKEQ. The CDR3 extends over 19 amino acids. V shed 0 bases, J shed 8 bases, and the junction held 16 bases outside the gene matches.

The chain recombines TRBV15 with TRBJ1-5; D is undetermined. The CDR3 is 15 amino acids. The V gene's germline CDR1 is LNHNV and CDR2 YYDKDF (reference sequence). V lost 7 bases and J lost 4, with 17 bases in between. The CDR3 is CATNSGLKPNQPQHF. CDR3 DNA: TGTGCCACCAACTCAGGCCTCAAGCCAAATCAGCCCCAGCATTTT.

The chain recombines TRBV4-2 with TRBJ2-7; D is possibly TRBD1 (6 bases). Germline V gives CDR1 LGHNA, CDR2 YNFKEQ. Trimming pared 0 bases from V and 3 bases from J, leaving 18 bases between. This CDR3 contains 17 residues. The CDR3 DNA reads TGTGCCAGCAGCCAAGATCCCATTCCTACAGGGATCTACGAGCAGTACTTC. It specifies CASSQDPIPTGIYEQYF.

This rearrangement joins TRBV7-2 to TRBJ1-1; D ambiguous. Germline CDR1 and CDR2: SGHTA and FQGNSA. Trimming cost V 1 base and J 0 bases, with 12 bases left between them. The CDR3 is made up of 16 amino acids. CDR3 in amino acids: CASSLVGGRVNTEAFF. CDR3 coding DNA: TGTGCCAGCAGCTTAGTTGGAGGCAGAGTGAACACTGAAGCTTTCTTT.

This clone was seen only a few times. This rearrangement joins TRBV4-2 to TRBJ2-3; 7 bases are shared with TRBD2. Unmatched junction bases numbered 5, after V lost 1 base and J lost 1 base. Germline CDR1 and CDR2: LGHNA and YNFKEQ. CDR3 length: 16 residues. CDR3 protein: CASSQGGGKGTDTQYF. DNA of the CDR3: TGTGCCAGCAGCCAAGGGGGGGGTAAGGGCACAGATACGCAGTATTTT.

In its sample, this clone was seen a few times. This chain connects TRBV2 to TRBJ1-3; TRBD1 is a possible D gene (5 bases). V was shortened by 4 bases and J by 8 bases, with 12 bases between the two germline ends. Germline lookup yields CDR1 SNHLY and CDR2 FYNNEI. The CDR3 extends over 13 amino acids. In nucleotides, the CDR3 is TGTGCCAGCAGTGCAATTGGGGCGGACACCATATATTTT. Protein product: CASSAIGADTIYF.

The chain joins TRBV7-6 to TRBJ2-7; no clear D. The germline CDR1 and CDR2 sequences are SGHVS and FNYEAQ. The length of the CDR3 is 15 residues. V was trimmed by 1 base and J by 0 bases, leaving 10 bases between them. CDR3 DNA: TGTGCCAGCAGCTTAGACGCCGAGAGCTCCTACGAGCAGTACTTC. Amino acids: CASSLDAESSYEQYF.

Only a few counts were recorded for this clone. This chain joins TRBV29-1 and TRBJ2-1; possible D gene TRBD2, 6 bases. Trimming shortened V by 0 bases and J by 7 bases, and 16 bases separated the two germline ends. CDR3 length: 15 amino acids. The V gene's germline CDR1 is SQVTM and CDR2 ANQGSEA. The DNA for the CDR3 is TGCAGCGTTGAAGATCTTGCCAGGGCGGGAAATGAGCAGTTCTTC. It is translated as CSVEDLARAGNEQFF.

The chain carries TRBV28 and TRBJ2-2; perhaps TRBD1 as D (5 bases). CDR3 size: 15 residues. Germline assignment: CDR1 MDHEN and CDR2 SYDVKM. Trimming left V 3 bases short and J 1 base short, with 9 bases between. The CDR3 loop reads CASSFYGQNTGELFF. CDR3 sequence (DNA): TGTGCCAGCAGTTTCTATGGACAGAACACCGGGGAGCTGTTTTTT.

V and J are TRBV6-4 and TRBJ1-2; possibly TRBD1 for D (6 bases). CDR3 size: 14 residues. Per the germline V gene, CDR1 is MRHNA and CDR2 is SNTAGT. V was pared by 2 bases and J by 8 bases, with 15 bases between. Written as DNA, the CDR3 is TGTGCCAGCAGTGACCTGTCAGGGGTCGGCGGCTACACCTTC. Translated: CASSDLSGVGGYTF.

The rearrangement links TRBV6-6 to TRBJ1-6, with D possibly being TRBD1 (6 bases). The germline CDR1 and CDR2 sequences are MNHNY and SVGAGI (reference sequence). The CDR3 runs 17 residues. Trimming took 5 bases from V and 0 from J, leaving 14 bases between them. The CDR3 sequence is CASSQGIRSSYNSPLHF. DNA for the CDR3: TGTGCCAGCAGTCAGGGGATTCGTAGCTCCTATAATTCACCCCTCCACTTT.

V usage is TRBV5-4 and J usage is TRBJ1-3, with 7 bases identical to TRBD1. The germline V gene encodes CDR1 SGHNT and CDR2 YYREEE (reference sequence). The CDR3 runs 15 residues. V trimming: 3 bases; J trimming: 0 bases; junction bases outside the gene matches: 3. CDR3 sequence (DNA): TGTGCCAGCAGCTCGGGACAGTACTCTGGAAACACCATATATTTT. This encodes CASSSGQYSGNTIYF.

The genes are TRBV7-9 and TRBJ1-4, with 7 nucleotides matching TRBD1. CDR1 is SEHNR and CDR2 is FQNEAQ in the germline V gene (reference sequence). Losses at the gene ends were 5 bases for V and 5 bases for J; bases not matched to a gene: 5. The length of the CDR3 is 14 residues. The CDR3 region is CASSPDRRNEKLFF. For the CDR3, the DNA is TGTGCCAGCAGCCCGGACAGGAGGAATGAAAAACTGTTTTTT.

This chain joins TRBV4-1 and TRBJ1-6; TRBD1 matches at 11 bases. Germline V gives CDR1 MGHRA, CDR2 YSYEKL. The CDR3 runs to 17 residues. After removal of 2 bases from V and 8 bases from J, the junction contained 8 bases not matched to a gene. CDR3 amino acids: CASSQQEGQGAYSPLHF. The CDR3 DNA reads TGCGCCAGCAGCCAACAAGAAGGACAGGGGGCATATTCACCCCTCCACTTT.